This T cell receptor beta chain came from a study of CXCR3-negative and CXCR3-positive naive CD8 T cells. Broader study findings: TRB CDR3 hydrophobicity was greater in CXCR3-positive naive cells than in CXCR3-negative naive cells. Naive subsets showed comparable surface CD5, and TCR interaction strength was also inferred from TRB CDR3 physicochemistry.

The CDR3 runs 13 residues. Germline V gene lookup returns CDR1 MNHEY and CDR2 SMNVEV (reference sequence). About this clonotype: The antigen is undetermined.

Libraries were UMI-labeled 5' RACE TRB cDNA. TCRdb reworked the 5' RACE reads into one entry per CDR3 protein, no DNA. This table lists 100,000 or so distinct CDR3 sequences. The chain combines TRBV27 with TRBJ1-1; TCRdb's D call of TRBD1 is untestable without DNA. The receptor comes from a human donor in good health. Some clones in this sample may be carry-over from other donors' samples. Specimen: naive CXCR3+ CD8+ T cells from blood. The subset is: CD45RO-CCR7+CD27+CD95- naive CD8+ T cells expressing CXCR3 (TNR3+). CDR3 sequence: CASSRAVNTEAFF.